The clone carrying this T cell receptor beta chain was counted between two and nine times. TCRdb re-analysed the RT-PCR reads in MiXCR, keeping a single row per CDR3 protein. The sample has approximately 720,000 distinct CDR3 sequences, more than 13% seen once; the top ten hold roughly 3.9%. The CDR3 runs to 17 residues. With V trimmed by 8 bases and J by 0 bases, 13 bases remained unmatched. This sequence was found in a female donor in good health, serving as a healthy control. The material sequenced was memory CD4+ T cells from blood. The chain recombines TRBV12-3 or TRBV12-4 with TRBJ2-1; 7 bases fit TRBD2. The CDR3 nucleotides are TGTGCCAGCTTATATACTAGCGCGCACAGCTCCTACAATGAGCAGTTCTTC. Translated, it gives CASLYTSAHSSYNEQFF.